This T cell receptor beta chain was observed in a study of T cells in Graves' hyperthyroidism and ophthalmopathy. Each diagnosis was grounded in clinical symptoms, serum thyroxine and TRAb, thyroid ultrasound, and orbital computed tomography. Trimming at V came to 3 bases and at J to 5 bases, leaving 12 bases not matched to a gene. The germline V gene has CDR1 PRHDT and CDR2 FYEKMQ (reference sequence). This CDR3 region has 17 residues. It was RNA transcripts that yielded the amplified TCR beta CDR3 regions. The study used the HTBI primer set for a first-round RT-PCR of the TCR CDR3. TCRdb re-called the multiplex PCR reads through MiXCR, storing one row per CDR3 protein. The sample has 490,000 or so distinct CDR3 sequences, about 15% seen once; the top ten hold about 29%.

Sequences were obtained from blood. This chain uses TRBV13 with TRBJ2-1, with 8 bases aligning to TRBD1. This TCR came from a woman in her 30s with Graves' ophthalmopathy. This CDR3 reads CASSFKAGTGENNEQFF. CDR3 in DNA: TGTGCCAGCAGCTTCAAAGCCGGGACAGGAGAAAACAATGAGCAGTTCTTC.